The sequence of this T cell receptor (beta chain) was determined in a study of blood T cell repertoires in COVID-19. About the research overall: Both acute and convalescent COVID-19 samples were obtained from the United States, Italy and Spain. Sources were T cells, B-cell-depleted T cells, or PBMCs; the material itself was cDNA or gDNA.

V gave up 3 bases and J gave up 5 bases; unmatched junction bases: 15. The CDR3 has 17 amino acids. Germline V gene data show CDR1 as SEHNR and CDR2 as FQNEAQ (reference sequence). In the original analysis: Estimated nucleated cell counts came from reference gene primer amplification. Profiled with immunoSEQ multiplex PCR; TCRdb holds only in-frame clones, not every one. From that table come the V and J calls and clone size; the DNA was used to work out D and trimming. Here the sample spans some 270,000 clones, approximately 91% being singletons. A few counts support this clone. Sequences were obtained from peripheral blood. The chain combines TRBV7-9 with TRBJ1-1; TRBD1 aligns across 7 bases. The TCR sequence derives from a man in his fifties or sixties with acute or convalescent COVID-19. CDR3 amino acids: CASSFHTLDGDSTEAFF. CDR3 nucleotides: TGTGCCAGCAGCTTCCATACCCTAGATGGGGACAGTACTGAAGCTTTCTTT.